This T cell receptor beta chain is drawn from a study of shared clonotypes between healthy human individuals. Study as a whole: With ages of 18 to 49, the donors were a couple of women and three men. Overall study results and limits: Naive subsets, compared against memory subsets, generally had larger estimated richness values. Among four donors, approximately 5% of naive CD4 clonotypes were found in common.

On this clone: The antigen remains undetermined.

The CDR3 covers 14 residues. V was trimmed by 0 bases and J by 6 bases, leaving 9 bases between them. The germline CDR1 and CDR2 sequences are LNHNV and YYDKDF (reference sequence). The data were produced by immunoSEQ multiplex PCR, yet TCRdb's version contains in-frame clones alone and is incomplete. The table records more than 150,000 clones, just under 95% of them present only once. The chain has TRBV15 and TRBJ2-1; D might be TRBD1 (6 bases). The clonotype originates from a woman aged 30 to 39 in good health. Sequenced sample: naive CD4+ T cells sorted from blood. Subset given: CD45RA+ positively selected. The CDR3 spells CATSRDVGANEQFF. The CDR3 DNA reads TGTGCCACCAGCAGAGATGTGGGGGCCAATGAGCAGTTCTTC.